This note documents a single TCR beta chain sequence. This specimen comes from a study of blood T cell repertoires in COVID-19. Sequencing was performed with immunoSEQ multiplex PCR; in TCRdb, only in-frame clones are kept and a portion is missing. The data contain around 700,000 clones, more than 80% of them singletons. The TCR was taken from a woman younger than 35 with acute or convalescent COVID-19. The sequenced sample was peripheral blood.

CDR3 bases: TGTGCCAGCAGCCCCATCCCAGGACAGGGGGCGCCCCGGGAGACCCAGTACTTC. This translates into CASSPIPGQGAPRETQYF. The V call is TRBV7-8, the J call TRBJ2-5; 11 bases are a match to TRBD1. V dropped 5 bases and J dropped 5; count of bases not matched to a gene: 16. Germline V gene sequence: CDR1 SGHVS, CDR2 FQNEAQ. The CDR3 consists of 18 residues.